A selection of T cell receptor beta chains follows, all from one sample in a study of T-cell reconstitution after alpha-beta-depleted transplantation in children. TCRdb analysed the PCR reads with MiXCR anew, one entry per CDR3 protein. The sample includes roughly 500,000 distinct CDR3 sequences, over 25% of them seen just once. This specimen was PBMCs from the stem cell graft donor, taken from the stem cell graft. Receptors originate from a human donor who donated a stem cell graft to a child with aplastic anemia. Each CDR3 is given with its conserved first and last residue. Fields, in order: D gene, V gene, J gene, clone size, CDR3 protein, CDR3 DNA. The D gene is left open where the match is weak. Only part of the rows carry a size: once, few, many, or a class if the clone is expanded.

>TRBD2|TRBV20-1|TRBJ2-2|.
CSVRAGLTGELFF
TGCAGTGTTCGGGCGGGACTAACCGGGGAGCTGTTTTTT
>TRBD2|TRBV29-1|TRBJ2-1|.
CSVRGLVGFNEQFF
TGCAGCGTTCGGGGACTAGTCGGGTTCAATGAGCAGTTCTTC
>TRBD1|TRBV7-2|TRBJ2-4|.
CASSLGTGSGNIQYF
TGTGCCAGCAGCTTGGGGACAGGGTCCGGTAACATTCAGTACTTC
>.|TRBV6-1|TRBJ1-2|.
CATPKESTAAYGYTF
TGTGCCACCCCCAAAGAGTCGACGGCGGCGTATGGCTACACCTTC
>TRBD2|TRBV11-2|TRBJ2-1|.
CASSPRVAGANSYNEQFF
TGTGCCAGCAGCCCTCGGGTAGCGGGAGCGAATTCCTACAATGAGCAGTTCTTC
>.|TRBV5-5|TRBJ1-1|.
CASSALGNSNTEAFF
TGTGCCAGCAGCGCACTGGGTAACTCGAACACTGAAGCTTTCTTT
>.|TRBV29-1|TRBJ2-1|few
CSVFGRGHNEQFF
TGCAGCGTTTTTGGGCGGGGCCACAATGAGCAGTTCTTC
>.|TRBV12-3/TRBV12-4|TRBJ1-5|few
CASRTSSNQPQHF
TGTGCCAGCAGGACTTCGAGCAATCAGCCCCAGCATTTT
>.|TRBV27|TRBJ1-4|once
CASSLVSDEKLFF
TGTGCCAGCAGTTTAGTTTCGGACGAAAAACTGTTTTTT
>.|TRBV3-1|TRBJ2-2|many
CASSRANTGELFF
TGTGCCAGCAGCCGCGCGAACACCGGGGAGCTGTTTTTT
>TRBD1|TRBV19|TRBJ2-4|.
CASSVRGQAILQNIQYF
TGTGCCAGTAGTGTACGAGGACAGGCGATTCTCCAAAACATTCAGTACTTC
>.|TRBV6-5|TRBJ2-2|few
CASSYNGGGNGELFF
TGTGCCAGCAGTTACAATGGGGGCGGGAACGGGGAGCTGTTTTTT
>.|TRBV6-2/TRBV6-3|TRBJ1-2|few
CASSYLRGGNYGYTF
TGTGCCAGCAGTTATCTGCGCGGCGGTAACTATGGCTACACCTTC
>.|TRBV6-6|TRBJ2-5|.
CASTVGETQYF
TGTGCCAGCACGGTGGGAGAGACCCAGTACTTC
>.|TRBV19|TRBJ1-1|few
CASSRATGLGTEAFF
TGTGCCAGTAGCCGGGCTACAGGGTTGGGCACTGAAGCTTTCTTT
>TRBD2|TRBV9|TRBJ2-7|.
CASSVEWWREHSYEQYF
TGTGCCAGCAGCGTAGAATGGTGGCGGGAGCACTCCTACGAGCAGTACTTC
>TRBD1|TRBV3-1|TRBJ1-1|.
CASSPQGAEAFF
TGTGCCAGCAGCCCCCAGGGGGCTGAAGCTTTCTTT
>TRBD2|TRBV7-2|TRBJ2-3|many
CASSFAGGTDTQYF
TGTGCCAGCAGCTTCGCGGGAGGAACAGATACGCAGTATTTT
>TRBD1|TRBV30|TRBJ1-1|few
CAWSAGTGGLNTEAFF
TGTGCCTGGAGCGCCGGGACAGGGGGCCTCAACACTGAAGCTTTCTTT
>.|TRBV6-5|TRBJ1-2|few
CASSYFAGVSSGYTF
TGTGCCAGCAGTTACTTTGCAGGAGTGTCGAGTGGCTACACCTTC